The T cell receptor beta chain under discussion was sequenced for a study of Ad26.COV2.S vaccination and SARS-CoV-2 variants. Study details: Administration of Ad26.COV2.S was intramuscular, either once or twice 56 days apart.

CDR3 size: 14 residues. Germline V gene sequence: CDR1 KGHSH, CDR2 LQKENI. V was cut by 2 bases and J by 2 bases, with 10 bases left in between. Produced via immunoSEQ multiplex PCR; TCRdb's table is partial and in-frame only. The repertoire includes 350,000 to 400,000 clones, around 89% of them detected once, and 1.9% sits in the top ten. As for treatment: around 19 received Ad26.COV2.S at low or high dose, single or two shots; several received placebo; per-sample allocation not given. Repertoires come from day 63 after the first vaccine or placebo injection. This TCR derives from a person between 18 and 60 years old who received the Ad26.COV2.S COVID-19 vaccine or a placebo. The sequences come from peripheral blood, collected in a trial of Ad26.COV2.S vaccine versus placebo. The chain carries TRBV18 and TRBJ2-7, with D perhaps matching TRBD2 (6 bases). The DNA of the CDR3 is TGTGCCAGCTCACCAGGGTCGGGGGCCTACGAGCAGTACTTC. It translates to CASSPGSGAYEQYF.